This T cell receptor (beta chain) was found in a study of post-analysis software for immune sequencing data. Study-level results: A handful of TRBV segments were significantly more frequent in patients than in controls. TRBV5-6, TRBV5-1 and TRBV20-1 were among these segments. Among multiple sclerosis patients, normalized Chao1 diversity was significantly below that of controls.

Note on this clonotype: Its target is unknown.

Researchers reported that TCR beta cDNA libraries carried unique molecular identifiers. T cells numbering roughly 0.9 to 11 million gave rise to some 520,000 cDNA molecules. TCRdb passed the PCR reads through MiXCR, listing each CDR3 protein once. The repertoire holds almost 700,000 distinct CDR3 sequences, with 55% to 60% as singletons. Trimming took 1 base from V and 2 from J; bases not matched to a gene: 4. CDR3 size: 14 residues. Germline CDR1 is DFQATT and CDR2 is SNEGSKA (reference sequence). This sequence was found in a girl aged 2 to 10 with multiple sclerosis. Specimen: blood. The chain recombines TRBV20-1 with TRBJ2-7; 8 bases match TRBD1. This CDR3 is CSARVVDRAYEQYF. CDR3 in DNA: TGCAGTGCTAGAGTAGTGGACAGGGCCTACGAGCAGTACTTC.